These 13 T cell receptor beta chains originate from one sample sequenced in a study of blood T cell repertoires in COVID-19. TCRdb's table, derived via immunoSEQ multiplex PCR, lists solely in-frame clones and lacks some. The data show around 290,000 clones, with around 90% seen just once and about 1.7% held by the top ten. The specimen sequenced was PBMCs or T cells enriched from blood (not recorded which). These receptors were collected from a woman aged 40 to 50 who had recovered from COVID-19.

This rearrangement joins TRBV11-3 to TRBJ2-5; D may be TRBD1 (5 bases). Germline V gene sequence: CDR1 SGHNT, CDR2 YENEEA. This CDR3 comprises 16 residues. V gave up 0 bases and J gave up 1 base, with 12 bases separating them. CDR3 nucleotides: TGTGCCAGCAGCTTAGATGGGCAGGGTAGCCAAGAGACCCAGTACTTC. This sequence encodes CASSLDGQGSQETQYF. Full variable domain (rest looked up from reference TRBV11-3 and TRBJ2-5): EAGVVQSPRYKIIEKKQPVAFWCNPISGHNTLYWYLQNLGQGPELLIRYENEEAVDDSQLPKDRFSAERLKGVDSTLKIQPAELGDSAVYLCASSLDGQGSQETQYFGPGTRLLVL.

V and J are TRBV11-2 and TRBJ1-2; 7 bases fit TRBD1. CDR1 is SGHAT, CDR2 FQNNGV, per germline. The J segment lost 0 bases and the V segment lost 7 bases, leaving 8 bases of the junction unmatched. The CDR3 sequence is 15 residues long. The CDR3 sequence is CASTPRGHPNYGYTF. CDR3 DNA sequence: TGTGCCAGCACCCCGAGGGGGCACCCTAACTATGGCTACACCTTC.

V and J are TRBV7-2 and TRBJ1-6, with D uncertain. The V end lost 3 bases, the J end lost 5 bases, and 2 bases lay between the germline ends. Germline values: CDR1 SGHTA, CDR2 FQGNSA. The CDR3 sequence is 12 residues long. The CDR3 coding sequence is TGTGCCAGCAGCTTCAATAATTCACCCCTCCACTTT. Translating gives CASSFNNSPLHF.

J is TRBJ2-5 and V is TRBV18; TRBD2 matches at 8 bases. Per germline, CDR1 KGHSH and CDR2 LQKENI. The length of the CDR3 is 18 residues. J lost 4 bases, V lost 2 bases, and 15 bases had no gene match. DNA of the CDR3: TGTGCCAGCTCACCAACCAGCGGGGGAAGTTCGTTTAGAGAGACCCAGTACTTC. This gives the protein CASSPTSGGSSFRETQYF. Full variable domain (missing parts from reference TRBV18 and TRBJ2-5): NAGVMQNPRHLVRRRGQEARLRCSPMKGHSHVYWYRQLPEEGLKFMVYLQKENIIDESGMPKERFSAEFPKEGPSILRIQQVVRGDSAAYFCASSPTSGGSSFRETQYFGPGTRLLVL.

This clone appeared a single time. The chain couples TRBV5-1 to TRBJ1-2, with 9 bases fitting TRBD1. CDR3 length equals 14 residues. Germline CDR1 and CDR2: SGHRS and YFSETQ. The J segment lost 8 bases and the V segment lost 4 bases, leaving 9 bases of the junction unmatched. The CDR3 loop reads CASSVTQGAEGYTF. CDR3 sequence (DNA): TGCGCCAGCAGCGTCACACAGGGGGCGGAGGGCTACACCTTC. The full variable domain, in which reference TRBV5-1 and TRBJ1-2 provide the parts outside the CDR3, is KAGVTQTPRYLIKTRGQQVTLSCSPISGHRSVSWYQQTPGQGLQFLFEYFSETQRNKGNFPGRFSGRQFSNSRSEMNVSTLELGDSALYLCASSVTQGAEGYTFGSGTRLTVV.

The chain uses TRBV14 and TRBJ1-6, with D tentatively TRBD1 (5 bases). The CDR3 contains 15 residues. Germline V gene data show CDR1 as SGHDN and CDR2 as FVKESK. The ends were cut back, 2 bases at V and 10 bases at J, with 15 bases in the middle. The CDR3: CASSQQSQGLSPLHF. The CDR3, as DNA: TGTGCCAGCAGCCAACAGAGTCAGGGCTTGTCACCCCTCCACTTT.

The genes are TRBV11-2 and TRBJ2-3; 8 nucleotides align to TRBD2. Germline CDR1 reads SGHAT; CDR2 reads FQNNGV. This CDR3 has 17 residues. The V segment lost 5 bases and the J segment 5 bases; nucleotides outside the gene matches: 15. Here the CDR3 reads CASSLDLFAGGGDTQYF. The CDR3 DNA is TGTGCCAGCAGCCTTGATTTATTTGCGGGAGGCGGAGATACGCAGTATTTT. The entire variable domain, with the rest obtained from reference TRBV11-2 and TRBJ2-3, is as follows: EAGVAQSPRYKIIEKRQSVAFWCNPISGHATLYWYQQILGQGPKLLIQFQNNGVVDDSQLPKDRFSAERLKGVDSTLKIQPAKLEDSAVYLCASSLDLFAGGGDTQYFGPGTRLTVL.

CDR3 nucleotide sequence: TGTGCCAGCAGCTGGCAGGTCGGAGAAAAACTGTTTTTT. Translation gives CASSWQVGEKLFF. The chain has TRBV11-2 and TRBJ1-4; D remains unclear. Trimming stripped 4 bases from V and 8 bases from J, with 11 bases between. This CDR3 region has 13 residues. The germline CDR1 and CDR2 sequences are SGHAT and FQNNGV. Filled out from reference TRBV11-2 and TRBJ1-4, the complete variable domain reads EAGVAQSPRYKIIEKRQSVAFWCNPISGHATLYWYQQILGQGPKLLIQFQNNGVVDDSQLPKDRFSAERLKGVDSTLKIQPAKLEDSAVYLCASSWQVGEKLFFGSGTQLSVL.

The V call is TRBV18, the J call TRBJ2-7; D perhaps matches TRBD1 (6 bases). This CDR3 comprises 14 residues. V lost 3 bases and J 4 bases, leaving 13 bases between the germline ends. The germline CDR1 and CDR2 sequences are KGHSH and LQKENI. The CDR3 nucleotides are TGTGCCAGCTCACCCGACGAGGGGGTTTACGAGCAGTACTTC. Translation gives CASSPDEGVYEQYF.

This clone was seen a single time. Here the CDR3 reads CASSLVTGINTEAFF. The CDR3 region has the DNA TGTGCCAGCAGCTTAGTGACAGGGATTAACACTGAAGCTTTCTTT. The genes are TRBV7-9 and TRBJ1-1, with 7 bases aligning to TRBD1. CDR1 and CDR2 from the germline V gene are SEHNR and FQNEAQ (reference sequence). CDR3 length: 15 residues. After removal of 1 base from V and 2 bases from J, the junction contained 4 bases not matched to a gene.

This clone was recorded at least ten times. The V gene is TRBV3-1 (or the pseudogene TRBV3-2), the J gene TRBJ2-3; D is uncertain. The germline V and J ends were trimmed by 1 base and 4 bases, with 9 bases remaining between them. CDR1 and CDR2 from the germline V gene are LGHDT and YNNKEL (reference sequence). The CDR3 length is 14 residues. CDR3 nucleotides: TGTGCCAGCAGCCAAGGCGGTGAGGCAGATACGCAGTATTTT. As protein: CASSQGGEADTQYF.

The chain uses TRBV7-9 and TRBJ2-1, with a tentative D call TRBD2 (6 bases). The CDR3 has 15 amino acids. The V gene's germline CDR1 is SEHNR and CDR2 FQNEAQ (reference sequence). V was shortened by 3 bases and J by 0 bases, with 9 bases between the two germline ends. The CDR3: CASSFRDFSYNEQFF. The CDR3, as DNA: TGTGCCAGCAGCTTCAGGGACTTCTCCTACAATGAGCAGTTCTTC.

V is TRBV28 and J is TRBJ1-2; D remains ambiguous. The V gene lost 3 bases and the J gene lost 5 bases, with 10 bases spanning the gap. The CDR3 has 13 residues. Per the germline V gene, CDR1 is MDHEN and CDR2 is SYDVKM. The DNA for the CDR3 is TGTGCCAGCAGTTTGCGCGCGTATTATGGCTACACCTTC. This translates into CASSLRAYYGYTF.